Listed below are T cell receptor beta chains from one sample, sequenced in a study of T-cell memory formation after mild COVID-19. TCRdb re-called the 5' RACE reads with MiXCR, one entry per CDR3 protein. The table records about 49,000 distinct CDR3 sequences, about 7.3% of them present only once. The sequencing input was PBMCs or a T cell subset sorted from them (not recorded which). Source of these receptors: a man between 18 and 29 years old who had mild COVID-19 (a few samples of this study predate the infection). Cell type and time point are not known. Both conserved end residues are part of each CDR3. A D gene is named only where the DNA matches it firmly. A row's size may be missing; if present it is once, few, many or a size class.

>12|TRBV29-1|TRBJ2-6|.|few
CSVYSGANVLTF
TGCAGCGTGTACTCTGGGGCCAACGTCCTGACTTTC
>18|TRBV4-3|TRBJ2-1|.|.
CASSQEAGQNRPSNEQFF
TGCGCCAGCAGCCAAGAAGCCGGGCAGAACAGGCCTTCCAATGAGCAGTTCTTC
>17|TRBV11-2|TRBJ2-5|TRBD2|.
CASSLVPAGGLQETQYF
TGTGCCAGCAGCTTAGTCCCAGCGGGGGGCCTCCAAGAGACCCAGTACTTC
>13|TRBV7-9|TRBJ2-1|.|.
CASMEGGFNEQFF
TGTGCCAGCATGGAGGGTGGGTTCAATGAGCAGTTCTTC
>15|TRBV6-2/TRBV6-3|TRBJ2-2|.|.
CASSYPGTNTGELFF
TGTGCCAGCAGTTACCCGGGGACGAACACCGGGGAGCTGTTTTTT
>14|TRBV28|TRBJ2-3|.|.
CASRRTGATDTQYF
TGTGCCAGCCGGCGTACGGGGGCCACAGATACGCAGTATTTT
>13|TRBV7-8|TRBJ1-6|.|.
CASSLGADSPLHF
TGTGCCAGCAGCTTAGGCGCGGATTCACCCCTCCACTTT
>13|TRBV7-3|TRBJ2-7|.|.
CASSLLGGVVQYF
TGTGCCAGCAGCTTACTGGGGGGAGTCGTGCAGTACTTC
>13|TRBV12-3/TRBV12-4|TRBJ1-2|.|few
CASSPDTNYGYTF
TGTGCCAGCAGTCCTGACACTAACTATGGCTACACCTTC
>13|TRBV20-1|TRBJ1-1|.|.
CRAPTGSSTEAFF
TGCAGGGCCCCAACAGGGTCATCTACTGAAGCTTTCTTT
>15|TRBV6-6|TRBJ2-1|TRBD1|.
CASSSAGTGAGEQFF
TGTGCCAGCAGTTCCGCCGGGACAGGGGCGGGTGAGCAGTTCTTC
>15|TRBV7-2|TRBJ2-1|TRBD2|.
CASSLVTSGWDEQFF
TGTGCCAGCAGCTTAGTAACTAGCGGTTGGGATGAGCAGTTCTTC
>16|TRBV5-1|TRBJ1-2|TRBD1|.
CASSDVKTGRNYGYTF
TGCGCCAGCAGCGACGTTAAGACAGGGCGGAACTATGGCTACACCTTC
>14|TRBV5-1|TRBJ1-2|.|.
CASSLGGFNYGYTF
TGCGCCAGCAGCTTGGGGGGATTCAACTATGGCTACACCTTC
>14|TRBV6-2/TRBV6-3|TRBJ1-5|.|.
CASSGGGGWQPQHF
TGTGCCAGCAGTGGTGGGGGAGGTTGGCAGCCCCAGCATTTT
>14|TRBV7-2|TRBJ2-3|.|.
CASSFGGTTDTQYF
TGTGCCAGCAGCTTTGGGGGGACTACAGATACGCAGTATTTT
>17|TRBV7-9|TRBJ1-1|TRBD1|few
CASSLVGQGGINTEAFF
TGTGCCAGCAGCTTAGTCGGACAGGGGGGAATAAACACTGAAGCTTTCTTT